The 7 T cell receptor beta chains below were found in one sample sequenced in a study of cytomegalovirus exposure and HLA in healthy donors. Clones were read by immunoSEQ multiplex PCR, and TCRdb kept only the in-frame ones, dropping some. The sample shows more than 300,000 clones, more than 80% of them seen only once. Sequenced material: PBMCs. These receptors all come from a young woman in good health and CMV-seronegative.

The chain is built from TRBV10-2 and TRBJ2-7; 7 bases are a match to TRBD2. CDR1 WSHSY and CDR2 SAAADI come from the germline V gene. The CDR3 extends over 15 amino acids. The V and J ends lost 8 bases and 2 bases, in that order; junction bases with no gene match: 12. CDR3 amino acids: CASGLGGSSPYEQYF. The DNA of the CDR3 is TGCGCCAGCGGACTCGGCGGGAGCTCCCCCTACGAGCAGTACTTC.

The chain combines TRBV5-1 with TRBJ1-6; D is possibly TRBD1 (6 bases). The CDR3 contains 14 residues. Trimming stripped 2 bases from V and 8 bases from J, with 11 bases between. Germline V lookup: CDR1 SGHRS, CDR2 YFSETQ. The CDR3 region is CASSFTGLDSPLHF. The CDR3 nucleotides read TGCGCCAGCAGCTTTACAGGGTTGGATTCACCCCTCCACTTT.

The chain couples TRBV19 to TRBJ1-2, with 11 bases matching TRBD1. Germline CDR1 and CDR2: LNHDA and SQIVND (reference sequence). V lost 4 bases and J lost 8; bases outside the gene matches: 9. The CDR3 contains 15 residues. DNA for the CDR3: TGTGCCAGTAGTACTTCGGACAGGGGGCATCTCGGCTACACCTTC. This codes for CASSTSDRGHLGYTF.

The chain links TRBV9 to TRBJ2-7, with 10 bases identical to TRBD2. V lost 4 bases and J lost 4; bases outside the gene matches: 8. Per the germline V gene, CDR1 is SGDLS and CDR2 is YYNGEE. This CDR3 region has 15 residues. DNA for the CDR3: TGTGCCAGCAGCCCCAAACTAGCGGGACCTTACGAGCAGTACTTC. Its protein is CASSPKLAGPYEQYF.

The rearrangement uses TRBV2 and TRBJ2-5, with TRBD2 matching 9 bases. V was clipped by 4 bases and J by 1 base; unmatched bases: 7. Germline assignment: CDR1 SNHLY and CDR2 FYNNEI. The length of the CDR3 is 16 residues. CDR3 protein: CASSGGSAGGQETQYF. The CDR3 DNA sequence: TGTGCCAGCAGTGGGGGCTCAGCGGGGGGCCAAGAGACCCAGTACTTC.

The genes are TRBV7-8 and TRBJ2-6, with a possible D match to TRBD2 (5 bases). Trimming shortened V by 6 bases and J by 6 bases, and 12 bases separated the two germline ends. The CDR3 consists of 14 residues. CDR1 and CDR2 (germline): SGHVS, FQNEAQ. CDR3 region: CASRAVEVANVLTF. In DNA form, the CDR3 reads TGTGCCAGCAGGGCGGTGGAGGTGGCCAACGTCCTGACTTTC.

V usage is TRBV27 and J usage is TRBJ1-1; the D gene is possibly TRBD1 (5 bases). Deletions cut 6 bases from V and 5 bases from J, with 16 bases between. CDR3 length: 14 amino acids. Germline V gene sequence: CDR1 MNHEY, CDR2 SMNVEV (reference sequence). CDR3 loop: CASSLTGGGTEAFF. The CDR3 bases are TGTGCCAGCAGCCTCACCGGGGGGGGGACTGAAGCTTTCTTT.